The clone carrying this T cell receptor (beta chain) turned up a few times. Its antigen remains unknown. CDR3 length: 20 residues. The ends lost 0 bases at V and 6 bases at J; junction bases unmatched: 12. The V gene's germline CDR1 is LGHNA and CDR2 YSLEER. These data originate in a study of cytomegalovirus exposure and HLA in healthy donors. Whole-study findings and limits: In an earlier analysis, productive rearrangement rates for most beta V segments clustered near 87% or 30%. The study flagged around 160 TCR beta chains as cytomegalovirus-associated. Later analysis demonstrated an association between a missense DCLRE1C variant and TCR beta V- and J-gene trimming.

At collection, donors were nominally healthy, but unrecorded immune exposures were probable. In the PCR, 60 Vbeta and 13 Jbeta primers were used. Profiling relied on immunoSEQ multiplex PCR, and the TCRdb table lists in-frame clones only, not all of them. The data show under 200,000 clones, roughly 80% seen once. The TCR sequence derives from a middle-aged woman in good health and CMV-seropositive. The source material was PBMCs. The V call is TRBV4-3, the J call TRBJ2-1; 15 positions agree with TRBD2. CDR3 in DNA: TGCGCCAGCAGCCAAGATATTCTGCGGGGACTAGCGGGGGGCCTCAATGAGCAGTTCTTC. Its translation: CASSQDILRGLAGGLNEQFF.